This entry features one T cell receptor beta chain sequence. Germline is not matched at one junction end, which may reflect a read error. Measured with immunoSEQ multiplex PCR; TCRdb has only the in-frame clones, and not every one. The sample carries roughly 26,000 clones, about 90% recorded once. This entry is derived from a study of OX40 agonist ivuxolimab in advanced cancers. CDR1 SGHVS and CDR2 FNYEAQ come from the germline V gene. This CDR3 is built from 14 residues. The chain combines TRBV7-6 with TRBJ2-7; TRBD1 aligns across 7 bases. This TCR was sampled from an adult with an advanced solid tumor such as melanoma, head and neck, liver or kidney cancer. The material was CD4+ or CD8+ T cells sorted from blood, obtained in a trial of the OX40 agonist ivuxolimab. The CDR3 DNA follows: TGTGCCAGCAGCGTAGCCGGGACAGCCTACGAGCAGTACTTC. Amino acid sequence: CASSVAGTAYEQYF.